Shown below are 2 T cell receptor delta chains from a single sample sequenced in a study of gamma-delta chains in newborns, infants, children. TCRdb processed the reads again with the CATT caller. Here the sample spans about 6,100 delta-chain clones, around 1.9% being singletons. The sample taken for sequencing was blood. The origin of the receptors is a child who was a newborn, infant or young child, either healthy, febrile or measles-vaccinated (not recorded which).

By share, this clone ranks as medium-sized. The gene calls are TRDV2 and TRDJ2; the match to TRDD3 covers 7 bases. Germline-derived CDR1 and CDR2 are GEAIGNYY and EKD. The ends lost 3 bases at V and 3 bases at J; junction bases unmatched: 6. CDR3 length: 15 amino acids. In nucleotides, the CDR3 is TGTGCCTGTGACGGGGTGGGGGAGCTGACAGCACAACTCTTCTTT. Its translation: CACDGVGELTAQLFF.

This clone occurred a few times. This could be a read error, since a much larger clone is one nucleotide away. Different DNA sequences within this sample yield the same CDR3. The rearrangement uses TRDV2 and TRDJ3; a possible D gene is TRDD3 (5 bases). Per the germline V gene, CDR1 is GEAIGNYY and CDR2 is EKD. The length of the CDR3 is 17 residues. CDR3 nucleotides: TGTGCCTGTGACACCGGATGGAGCTCCTGGGATACCCGACAGATGTTTTTC. Its translation: CACDTGWSSWDTRQMFF.